This passage covers 14 T cell receptor beta chains from one sample sequenced in a study of blood T cell repertoires in COVID-19. Here immunoSEQ multiplex PCR was the method, and the copy in TCRdb shows in-frame clones only, minus some. The data show around 330,000 clones, about 87% seen once. Sequenced input: PBMCs or T cells enriched from blood (not recorded which). All receptors come from a woman between 18 and 29 years old who had recovered from COVID-19.

V usage is TRBV14 and J usage is TRBJ2-5; a possible D gene is TRBD2 (5 bases). CDR3 length equals 16 residues. Trimming pared 1 base from V and 4 bases from J, leaving 16 bases between. Germline CDR1 and CDR2: SGHDN and FVKESK. CDR3 protein: CASSQGSGRMGETQYF. Here the CDR3 DNA reads TGTGCCAGCAGCCAAGGATCGGGAAGGATGGGAGAGACCCAGTACTTC. The full variable domain, rest sourced from reference TRBV14 and TRBJ2-5, is EAGVTQFPSHSVIEKGQTVTLRCDPISGHDNLYWYRRVMGKEIKFLLHFVKESKQDESGMPNNRFLAERTGGTYSTLKVQPAELEDSGVYFCASSQGSGRMGETQYFGPGTRLLVL.

The chain is built from TRBV11-2 and TRBJ2-1; D not resolved. This CDR3 has 18 amino acids. The V end lost 1 base, the J end lost 6 bases, and 22 bases lay between the germline ends. Germline CDR1 reads SGHAT; CDR2 reads FQNNGV. CDR3 sequence reads: CASSLVGYVYGVSNEQFF. In nucleotides, the CDR3 is TGTGCCAGCAGCTTAGTCGGGTATGTATATGGCGTATCCAATGAGCAGTTCTTC. Using reference TRBV11-2 and TRBJ2-1 for the parts outside the CDR3, the full variable domain is EAGVAQSPRYKIIEKRQSVAFWCNPISGHATLYWYQQILGQGPKLLIQFQNNGVVDDSQLPKDRFSAERLKGVDSTLKIQPAKLEDSAVYLCASSLVGYVYGVSNEQFFGPGTRLTVL.

V is TRBV20-1 and J is TRBJ1-1, with D hard to call. This CDR3 region has 14 residues. V shed 3 bases and J shed 4 bases, with 15 bases lying between them. CDR1 is DFQATT and CDR2 is SNEGSKA in the germline V gene (reference sequence). The DNA for the CDR3 is TGCAGTGCTAGTTTGTCCGGGGTTAGCACTGAAGCTTTCTTT. It is translated as CSASLSGVSTEAFF.

There are a few counts of this clone. The J gene is TRBJ2-7, the V gene TRBV13; D gene uncertain. The CDR3 extends over 13 amino acids. The germline V gene encodes CDR1 PRHDT and CDR2 FYEKMQ (reference sequence). V was clipped by 0 bases and J by 4 bases, with 7 bases between them. CDR3 nucleotides: TGTGCCAGCAGCTTAGGATCCGAGTACGAGCAGTACTTC. This sequence encodes CASSLGSEYEQYF.

This sequence joins TRBV2 and TRBJ1-2; 7 positions match TRBD1. Germline trimming cut 2 bases from V and 6 bases from J; bases unmatched to any gene: 6. Germline loops: CDR1 SNHLY, CDR2 FYNNEI. The CDR3 totals 14 residues. CDR3 region: CASSEMTGSHGYTF. DNA of the CDR3: TGTGCCAGCAGTGAAATGACAGGGTCCCATGGCTACACCTTC.

The chain's CDR3 is CASSKSIAGGLSTDTQYF. In DNA form, the CDR3 reads TGTGCCAGCAGCAAATCGATAGCGGGAGGGCTTAGCACAGATACGCAGTATTTT. The chain joins TRBV21-1 to TRBJ2-3; TRBD2 is taken as the D call from the table, unchecked against the DNA. TRBV21-1 is flagged as a pseudogene. The CDR3 has 18 residues.

V is TRBV27 and J is TRBJ2-7, with a possible D match to TRBD2 (5 bases). The V end lost 3 bases, the J end lost 5 bases, and 23 bases lay between the germline ends. Germline V gene lookup returns CDR1 MNHEY and CDR2 SMNVEV (reference sequence). The CDR3 extends over 17 amino acids. The CDR3 spells CASSFRSSQSDGDEQYF. DNA of the CDR3: TGTGCCAGCAGTTTCCGCTCCTCACAGTCCGACGGGGACGAGCAGTACTTC.

The J gene is TRBJ1-3, the V gene TRBV13; D is undetermined. Germline V CDR1 and CDR2: PRHDT, FYEKMQ (reference sequence). V was trimmed by 2 bases and J by 2 bases, leaving 7 bases between them. This CDR3 contains 14 residues. The CDR3 DNA follows: TGTGCCAGCAGCTTAAGGCGGGCTGGAAACACCATATATTTT. Translation gives CASSLRRAGNTIYF.

J is TRBJ2-1 and V is TRBV27, with 9 bases matching TRBD2. V trimming: 4 bases; J trimming: 5 bases; junction bases outside the gene matches: 3. In germline, CDR1 is MNHEY, CDR2 SMNVEV (reference sequence). The CDR3 is made up of 14 amino acids. CDR3 amino acids: CASSWRGGNNEQFF. CDR3 DNA sequence: TGTGCCAGCAGTTGGCGGGGGGGTAACAATGAGCAGTTCTTC.

The J gene is TRBJ2-5, the V gene TRBV18; 7 positions match TRBD1. This CDR3 contains 13 residues. Per germline, CDR1 KGHSH and CDR2 LQKENI. V lost 2 bases to trimming and J lost 7 bases; unmatched junction nucleotides: 4. The CDR3 coding sequence is TGTGCCAGCTCACCAGACAGGGTCGGGACCCAGTACTTC. It yields the protein CASSPDRVGTQYF.

A single count supports this clone. The genes are TRBV6-2 or TRBV6-3 and TRBJ2-7; D is possibly TRBD2 (6 bases). V was cut by 2 bases and J by 7 bases, with 18 bases left in between. The CDR3 is 15 residues long. CDR1 and CDR2 from the germline V gene are MNHEY and SVGEGT. CDR3 residues: CASSYALLTAGEQYF. CDR3 in DNA: TGTGCCAGCAGTTACGCCCTCCTAACTGCGGGAGAGCAGTACTTC.

CDR3 loop: CARKKTHESTEAFF. CDR3 coding DNA: TGCGCCAGAAAAAAAACCCACGAGAGCACTGAAGCTTTCTTT. V gene TRBV23-1 combines with J gene TRBJ1-1; D is unresolved. TRBV23-1 is placed among ORFs of uncertain function. The CDR3 is 14 residues long. Trimming shortened V by 9 bases and J by 4 bases, and 18 bases separated the two germline ends.

V and J are TRBV7-2 and TRBJ2-3; 12 bases line up with TRBD2. This CDR3 has 18 amino acids. CDR1 is SGHTA, CDR2 FQGNSA, per germline. Trimming at V came to 1 base and at J to 3 bases, leaving 8 bases not matched to a gene. The CDR3 loop is CASSLVALAGGRTDTQYF. CDR3 sequence (DNA): TGTGCCAGCAGCTTAGTAGCCCTAGCGGGGGGGCGAACAGATACGCAGTATTTT.

V is TRBV7-9 and J is TRBJ2-3; 8 nucleotides line up with TRBD2. CDR3 length: 14 residues. After removal of 5 bases from V and 7 bases from J, the junction contained 8 bases not matched to a gene. In germline, CDR1 is SEHNR, CDR2 FQNEAQ (reference sequence). The CDR3 region is CASSGSGIPHTQYF. CDR3 bases: TGTGCCAGCAGCGGTAGCGGGATTCCGCATACGCAGTATTTT. The full variable domain, in which reference TRBV7-9 and TRBJ2-3 provide the parts outside the CDR3, is DTGVSQNPRHKITKRGQNVTFRCDPISEHNRLYWYRQTLGQGPEFLTYFQNEAQLEKSRLLSDRFSAERPKGSFSTLEIQRTEQGDSAMYLCASSGSGIPHTQYFGPGTRLTVL.